This TCR beta chain derives from a study of regulatory dendritic cells for organ transplantation. In regard to this clone: Its specificity is not known.

Naive CD45RA+ and memory CD45RO+ CD4+ or CD8+ T cells were FACS-sorted. General study points: Mature dendritic cells appeared to drive more memory CD8+ clonal expansion than regulatory ones. Considerable individual heterogeneity was seen in alloreactive memory CD8+ T cells. Naive T cells showed high diversity, memory cells less, memory CD8+ least.

Sequencing used immunoSEQ multiplex PCR; TCRdb keeps in-frame clones, though not all of them. Found here are fewer than 50,000 clones, around 90% of them singletons; the top ten hold about 0.11%. The V end was cut by 0 bases, the J end by 8 bases, with 8 bases between. The V gene's germline CDR1 is LGHNA and CDR2 YSLEER. The CDR3 has 13 amino acids. Sequenced input: naive CD8+ T cells from blood. As to subset: CD45RA+ naive T cells. V is TRBV4-3 and J is TRBJ1-5; unclear D gene. The receptor's source is a human donor in good health. The CDR3 region is CASSQDLEEPQHF. DNA of the CDR3: TGCGCCAGCAGCCAAGATTTAGAGGAGCCCCAGCATTTT.